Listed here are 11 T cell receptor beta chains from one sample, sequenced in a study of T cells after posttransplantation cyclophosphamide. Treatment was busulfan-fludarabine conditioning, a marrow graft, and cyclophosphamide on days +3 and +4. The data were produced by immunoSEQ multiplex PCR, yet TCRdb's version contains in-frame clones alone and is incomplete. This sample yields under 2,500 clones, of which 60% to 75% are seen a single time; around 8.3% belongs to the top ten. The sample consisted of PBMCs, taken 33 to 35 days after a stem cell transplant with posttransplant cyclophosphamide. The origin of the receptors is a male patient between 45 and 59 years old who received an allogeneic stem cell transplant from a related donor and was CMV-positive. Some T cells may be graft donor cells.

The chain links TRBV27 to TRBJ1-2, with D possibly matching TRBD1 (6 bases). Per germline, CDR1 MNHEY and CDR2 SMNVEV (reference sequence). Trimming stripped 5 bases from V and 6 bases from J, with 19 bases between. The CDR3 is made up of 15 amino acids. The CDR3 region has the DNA TGTGCCAGCAGTCTCAGTAGGGGGGGCGCGGATGGCTACACCTTC. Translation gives CASSLSRGGADGYTF.

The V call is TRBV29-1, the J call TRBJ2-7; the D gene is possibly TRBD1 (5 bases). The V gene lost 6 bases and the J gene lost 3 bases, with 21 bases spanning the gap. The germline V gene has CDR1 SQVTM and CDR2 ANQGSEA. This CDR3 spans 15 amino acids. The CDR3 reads CSVDQGEAPYYEQYF. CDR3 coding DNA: TGCAGCGTCGACCAGGGTGAAGCCCCTTACTACGAGCAGTACTTC.

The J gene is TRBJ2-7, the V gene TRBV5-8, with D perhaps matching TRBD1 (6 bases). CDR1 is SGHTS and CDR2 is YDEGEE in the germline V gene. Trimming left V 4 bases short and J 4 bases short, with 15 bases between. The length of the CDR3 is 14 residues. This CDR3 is CASSLTGSWYEQYF. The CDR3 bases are TGTGCCAGCAGCCTAACAGGGTCCTGGTACGAGCAGTACTTC.

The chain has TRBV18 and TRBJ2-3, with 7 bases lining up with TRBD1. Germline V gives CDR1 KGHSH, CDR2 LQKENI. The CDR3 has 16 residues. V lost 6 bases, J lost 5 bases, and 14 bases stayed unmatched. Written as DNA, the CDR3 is TGTGCCAGCTCGCGCCCTAGGAGACAGGGCGAAGATACGCAGTATTTT. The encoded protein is CASSRPRRQGEDTQYF.

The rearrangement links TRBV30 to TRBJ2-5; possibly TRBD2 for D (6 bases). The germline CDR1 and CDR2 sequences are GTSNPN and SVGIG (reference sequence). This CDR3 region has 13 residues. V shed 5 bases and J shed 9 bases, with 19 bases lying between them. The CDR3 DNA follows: TGTGCCTGGGCTTTCGGGGGAGGTTCCCCCCAGTACTTC. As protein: CAWAFGGGSPQYF.

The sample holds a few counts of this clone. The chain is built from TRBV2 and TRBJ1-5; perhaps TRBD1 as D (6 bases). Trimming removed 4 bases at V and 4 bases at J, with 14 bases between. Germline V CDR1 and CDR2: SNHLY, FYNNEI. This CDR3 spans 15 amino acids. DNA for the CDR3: TGTGCCAGCAGTGGGAAGACAGGAGAAAATCAGCCCCAGCATTTT. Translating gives CASSGKTGENQPQHF.

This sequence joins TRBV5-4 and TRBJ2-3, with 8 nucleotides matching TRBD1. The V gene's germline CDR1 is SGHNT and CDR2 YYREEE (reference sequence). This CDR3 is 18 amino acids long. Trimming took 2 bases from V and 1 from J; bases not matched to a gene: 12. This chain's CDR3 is CASSLGGGMDRGTDTQYF. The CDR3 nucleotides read TGTGCCAGCAGCTTAGGAGGGGGAATGGACAGGGGCACAGATACGCAGTATTTT.

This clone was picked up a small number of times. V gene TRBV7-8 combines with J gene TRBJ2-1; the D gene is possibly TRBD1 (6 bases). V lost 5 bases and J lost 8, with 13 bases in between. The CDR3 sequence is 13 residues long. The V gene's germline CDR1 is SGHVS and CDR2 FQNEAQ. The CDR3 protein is CASSPGARYEQFF. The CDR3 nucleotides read TGTGCCAGCAGCCCAGGGGCGAGGTATGAGCAGTTCTTC.

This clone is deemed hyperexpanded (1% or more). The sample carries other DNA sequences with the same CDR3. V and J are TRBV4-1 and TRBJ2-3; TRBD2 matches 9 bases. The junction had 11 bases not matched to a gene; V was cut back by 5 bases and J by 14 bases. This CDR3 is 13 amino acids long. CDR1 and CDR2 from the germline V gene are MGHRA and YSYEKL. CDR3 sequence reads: CASSYGSRGGRYF. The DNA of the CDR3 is TGCGCCAGCAGCTATGGGTCGCGGGGGGGTCGGTATTTT.

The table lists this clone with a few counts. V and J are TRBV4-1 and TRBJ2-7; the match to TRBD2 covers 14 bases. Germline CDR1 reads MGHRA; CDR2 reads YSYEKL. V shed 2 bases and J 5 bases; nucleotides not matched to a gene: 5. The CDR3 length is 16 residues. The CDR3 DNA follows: TGCGCCAGCAGCCAACTTGGACTAGCGGGAGGTGACGAGCAGTACTTC. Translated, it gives CASSQLGLAGGDEQYF.

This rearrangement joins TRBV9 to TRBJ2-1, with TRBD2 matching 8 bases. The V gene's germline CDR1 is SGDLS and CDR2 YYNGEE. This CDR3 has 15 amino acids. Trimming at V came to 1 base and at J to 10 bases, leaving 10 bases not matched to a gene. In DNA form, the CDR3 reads TGTGCCAGCAGCGTATCGAGCGGGAGATCGTTGGAGCAGTTCTTC. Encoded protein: CASSVSSGRSLEQFF.